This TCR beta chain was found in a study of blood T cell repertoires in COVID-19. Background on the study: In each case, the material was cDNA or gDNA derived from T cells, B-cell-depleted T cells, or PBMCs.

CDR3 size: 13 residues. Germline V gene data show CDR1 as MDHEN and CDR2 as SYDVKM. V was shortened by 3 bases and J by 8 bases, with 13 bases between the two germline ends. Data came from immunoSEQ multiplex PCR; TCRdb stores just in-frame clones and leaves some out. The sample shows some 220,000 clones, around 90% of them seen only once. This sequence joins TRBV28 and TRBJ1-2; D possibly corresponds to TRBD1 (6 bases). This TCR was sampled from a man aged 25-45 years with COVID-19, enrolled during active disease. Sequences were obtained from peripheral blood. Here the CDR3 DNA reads TGTGCCAGCAGTTTTGAGGGGGAATTAGGCTACACCTTC. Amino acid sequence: CASSFEGELGYTF.